One sample yielded the 5 T cell receptor beta chains listed below, sequenced in a study of blood T cells in healthy people across ages. Through a sample-barcoded 5' primer and a J-beta primer mix, a second PCR was run for roughly 6 to 11 cycles. TCRdb re-called the 5' RACE reads through MiXCR, storing one row per CDR3 protein. The table includes roughly 730,000 distinct CDR3 sequences, more than 50% detected once. The sequencing sample was made of blood. The source of these receptors is a middle-aged man in good health.

CDR3 residues: CASSPPAGSEQYF. The CDR3 nucleotides read TGCGCCAGCAGCCCCCCGGCTGGAAGCGAGCAGTACTTC. V is TRBV4-1 and J is TRBJ2-7; no clear D. Between the trimmed V and J ends, which lost 4 bases and 6 bases, there was a span of 13 bases. The CDR3 spans 13 residues. The germline V gene encodes CDR1 MGHRA and CDR2 YSYEKL.

This clonotype came up a few times. The rearrangement joins TRBV27 to TRBJ2-3; D possibly corresponds to TRBD1 (6 bases). Between the trimmed V and J ends, which lost 5 bases and 0 bases, there was a span of 12 bases. The germline V gene has CDR1 MNHEY and CDR2 SMNVEV (reference sequence). The length of the CDR3 is 15 residues. The CDR3 reads CASSLGDTSTDTQYF. CDR3 DNA: TGTGCCAGCAGTCTCGGGGACACTAGCACAGATACGCAGTATTTT.

The rearrangement joins TRBV25-1 to TRBJ2-1, with D unclear. From germline, CDR1 is MGHDK and CDR2 SYGVNS. The germline V and J ends were trimmed by 8 bases and 8 bases, with 10 bases remaining between them. This CDR3 is built from 11 residues. Here the CDR3 reads CASGQVDEQFF. In DNA form, the CDR3 reads TGTGCCAGCGGCCAGGTCGATGAGCAGTTCTTC.

This chain uses TRBV7-3 with TRBJ2-3, with D possibly TRBD2 on 6 matching bases. CDR1 is SGHTA, CDR2 FQGTGA, per germline. This CDR3 is 15 amino acids long. V lost 4 bases and J 4 bases, leaving 15 bases between the germline ends. The CDR3 protein is CASSSVGGGPDTQYF. For the CDR3, the DNA is TGTGCCAGCAGCTCTGTGGGGGGTGGCCCAGATACGCAGTATTTT.

The chain uses TRBV3-1 and TRBJ1-2; TRBD1 matches at 7 bases. Per germline, CDR1 LGHDT and CDR2 YNNKEL (reference sequence). The trim removed 3 bases at V and 4 bases at J, leaving 5 bases unmatched. This CDR3 spans 14 amino acids. This CDR3 is CASSQRTGSYGYTF. The CDR3 coding sequence is TGTGCCAGCAGCCAGAGGACAGGTAGCTATGGCTACACCTTC.